The rows below give T cell receptor beta chains drawn from one sample of a study of T cell changes during pregnancy in multiple sclerosis. The repertoire was sequenced with immunoSEQ multiplex PCR; TCRdb's copy has only in-frame clones and lacks some. This sample carries some 70,000 clones, approximately 92% of them seen once, and the ten largest clones take about 2.5%. The sequencing here drew on peripheral blood, taken in the first trimester of pregnancy. The receptors come from a female donor with multiple sclerosis, enrolled in a pregnancy study. Each CDR3 is given with its conserved first and last residue. Each record gives: CDR3 DNA, CDR3 protein, clone size, V gene, J gene, D gene. A D gene is named only where the DNA matches it firmly. A clone size is listed for some rows: how often the clone was seen (once, few, many), or a class if it is expanded.

cdr3_nt: TGTGCCAGCTCACTCACGACAGGGTGGGCCTACGAGCAGTACTTC; cdr3_aa: CASSLTTGWAYEQYF; clone_size: -; v_call: TRBV18; j_call: TRBJ2-7; d_call: TRBD1
cdr3_nt: TGTGCCAGCTCACCAACGATGCAGGGGTTGGGCGAGCAGTACTTC; cdr3_aa: CASSPTMQGLGEQYF; clone_size: -; v_call: TRBV18; j_call: TRBJ2-7; d_call: -
cdr3_nt: TGTGCCAGTAGTTACGGACAGATGAACACTGAAGCTTTCTTT; cdr3_aa: CASSYGQMNTEAFF; clone_size: -; v_call: TRBV19; j_call: TRBJ1-1; d_call: -
cdr3_nt: TGCAGTGCTAGCCGCAGCTACGAGCAGTACTTC; cdr3_aa: CSASRSYEQYF; clone_size: -; v_call: TRBV20-1; j_call: TRBJ2-7; d_call: -
cdr3_nt: TGTGCCAGCAAACGAAAAGGACTAGCGGGGGTAGATACGCAGTATTTT; cdr3_aa: CASKRKGLAGVDTQYF; clone_size: -; v_call: TRBV7-8; j_call: TRBJ2-3; d_call: TRBD2
cdr3_nt: TGTGCCAGCAGCGGGGACAGACCTAACACTGAAGCTTTCTTT; cdr3_aa: CASSGDRPNTEAFF; clone_size: -; v_call: TRBV7-9; j_call: TRBJ1-1; d_call: TRBD1
cdr3_nt: TGTGCCAGCAGCCGAGGGACTAGCGGTTTCTACGAGCAGTACTTC; cdr3_aa: CASSRGTSGFYEQYF; clone_size: once; v_call: TRBV14; j_call: TRBJ2-7; d_call: TRBD2
cdr3_nt: TGTGCCAGCTCAGCCGGACAGGGGCCTGCAGAAAAACTGTTTTTT; cdr3_aa: CASSAGQGPAEKLFF; clone_size: -; v_call: TRBV18; j_call: TRBJ1-4; d_call: TRBD1
cdr3_nt: TGTGCCTGGAGTGCACCCTACAGGGGGCGAGTCACTGAAGCTTTCTTT; cdr3_aa: CAWSAPYRGRVTEAFF; clone_size: few; v_call: TRBV30; j_call: TRBJ1-1; d_call: TRBD1
cdr3_nt: TGTGCCAGCAGCTCAGGACTCGAAGTAAGTGAAGCTTTCTTT; cdr3_aa: CASSSGLEVSEAFF; clone_size: -; v_call: TRBV7-2; j_call: TRBJ1-1; d_call: -
cdr3_nt: TGTGCCAGCAGTTACGAAAGAGGAAGGGGCGAGACCCAGTACTTC; cdr3_aa: CASSYERGRGETQYF; clone_size: -; v_call: TRBV6-6; j_call: TRBJ2-5; d_call: -
cdr3_nt: TGTGCCTGGACCCCACGGGACAGGGTTGAAAAACTGTTTTTT; cdr3_aa: CAWTPRDRVEKLFF; clone_size: -; v_call: TRBV30; j_call: TRBJ1-4; d_call: TRBD1
cdr3_nt: TGCGCCAGCAGCCAAACCGGGACACAACGCTCTGGAAACACCATATATTTT; cdr3_aa: CASSQTGTQRSGNTIYF; clone_size: -; v_call: TRBV4-1; j_call: TRBJ1-3; d_call: -
cdr3_nt: TGTGCCAGCAGCTTTTCACGCCCACAGGGTTCCCTCCATGAGCAGTTCTTC; cdr3_aa: CASSFSRPQGSLHEQFF; clone_size: few; v_call: TRBV7-8; j_call: TRBJ2-1; d_call: -
cdr3_nt: TGTGCCAGCAGCTTGGCAGGGAATCAGCCCCAGCATTTT; cdr3_aa: CASSLAGNQPQHF; clone_size: -; v_call: TRBV5-6; j_call: TRBJ1-5; d_call: -
cdr3_nt: TGTGCCACCAGCGAAAAGACAGGGCTCTTTGGATCAGCTTTCTTT; cdr3_aa: CATSEKTGLFGSAFF; clone_size: few; v_call: TRBV15; j_call: TRBJ1-1; d_call: TRBD1
cdr3_nt: TGTGCCAGCAGCCGCGGGACAGACTATAATTCACCCCTCCACTTT; cdr3_aa: CASSRGTDYNSPLHF; clone_size: -; v_call: TRBV7-6; j_call: TRBJ1-6; d_call: TRBD1
cdr3_nt: TGTGCCAGCAGCTTAGGCCAGGGGGAAAAACTGTTTTTT; cdr3_aa: CASSLGQGEKLFF; clone_size: -; v_call: TRBV11-2; j_call: TRBJ1-4; d_call: -
cdr3_nt: TGTGCCAGCAGGGAGACCCCCGACAGTTATGGCTACACCTTC; cdr3_aa: CASRETPDSYGYTF; clone_size: -; v_call: TRBV9; j_call: TRBJ1-2; d_call: -
cdr3_nt: TGCGCCAGCAGCTTGAACCAGCGCACTGAAGCTTTCTTT; cdr3_aa: CASSLNQRTEAFF; clone_size: -; v_call: TRBV5-1; j_call: TRBJ1-1; d_call: -
cdr3_nt: TGTGCCAGCAGTTTAGGGACAGGGGGCAATCAGCCCCAGCATTTT; cdr3_aa: CASSLGTGGNQPQHF; clone_size: -; v_call: TRBV28; j_call: TRBJ1-5; d_call: TRBD1
cdr3_nt: TGTGCCAGCAGCGGGGACAGACAAGAGACCCAGTACTTC; cdr3_aa: CASSGDRQETQYF; clone_size: -; v_call: TRBV2; j_call: TRBJ2-5; d_call: TRBD1
cdr3_nt: TGTGCCAGCAGCCCCCAACCCTTTCGGACAGGGAGTCCCTACGAGCAGTACTTC; cdr3_aa: CASSPQPFRTGSPYEQYF; clone_size: -; v_call: TRBV7-9; j_call: TRBJ2-7; d_call: TRBD1
cdr3_nt: TGCAGCGTTGCCAGGGATGTGGCCACCGGGGAGCTGTTTTTT; cdr3_aa: CSVARDVATGELFF; clone_size: -; v_call: TRBV29-1; j_call: TRBJ2-2; d_call: -
cdr3_nt: TGTGCCAGCGCCTTTTGGACTAGCGGCCTCTACGAGCAGTACTTC; cdr3_aa: CASAFWTSGLYEQYF; clone_size: once; v_call: TRBV11-2; j_call: TRBJ2-7; d_call: TRBD2
cdr3_nt: TGTGCCAGCAGCGGGAGGGGGAGCTCCTATAATTCACCCCTCCACTTT; cdr3_aa: CASSGRGSSYNSPLHF; clone_size: -; v_call: TRBV5-4; j_call: TRBJ1-6; d_call: -
cdr3_nt: TGTGCCAGGGCCCGGACAGCGTTAAACACCGGGGAGCTGTTTTTT; cdr3_aa: CARARTALNTGELFF; clone_size: -; v_call: TRBV2; j_call: TRBJ2-2; d_call: -
cdr3_nt: TGCGCCAGCAGTGACCTGAACACCGGGGAGCTGTTTTTT; cdr3_aa: CASSDLNTGELFF; clone_size: -; v_call: TRBV10-1; j_call: TRBJ2-2; d_call: -
cdr3_nt: TGCGCCAGCAGCGGAGAGCGGGAGGGCCATGGAAGCACAGATACGCAGTATTTT; cdr3_aa: CASSGEREGHGSTDTQYF; clone_size: -; v_call: TRBV10-1; j_call: TRBJ2-3; d_call: TRBD2
cdr3_nt: TGTGCCAGCAGCGACGCCGGGTATGAAAAACTGTTTTTT; cdr3_aa: CASSDAGYEKLFF; clone_size: -; v_call: TRBV28; j_call: TRBJ1-4; d_call: -
cdr3_nt: TGTGCCAGCAGTTTATCTGGAGGTTGGGGCACCGGGGAGCTGTTTTTT; cdr3_aa: CASSLSGGWGTGELFF; clone_size: -; v_call: TRBV27; j_call: TRBJ2-2; d_call: -
cdr3_nt: TGTGCCAGCACACAGGGAACTGAAGCTTTCTTT; cdr3_aa: CASTQGTEAFF; clone_size: few; v_call: TRBV6-5; j_call: TRBJ1-1; d_call: -
cdr3_nt: TGCAGCGCTTACCAGGGTAACGAGCAGTACTTC; cdr3_aa: CSAYQGNEQYF; clone_size: -; v_call: TRBV20-1; j_call: TRBJ2-7; d_call: -
cdr3_nt: TGTGCCATCAGTGAGTCGATTAAGACTAGCTTAGGCACCGGGGAGCTGTTTTTT; cdr3_aa: CAISESIKTSLGTGELFF; clone_size: -; v_call: TRBV10-3; j_call: TRBJ2-2; d_call: TRBD2
cdr3_nt: TGTGCCAGCAGCAAAGTTGGGAGAGAGTGCACAGATACGCAGTATTTT; cdr3_aa: CASSKVGRECTDTQYF; clone_size: -; v_call: TRBV21-1; j_call: TRBJ2-3; d_call: -
cdr3_nt: TGTGCCAGCAGCCGCGCGACAGGGTTTAGAAACACCATATATTTT; cdr3_aa: CASSRATGFRNTIYF; clone_size: -; v_call: TRBV7-2; j_call: TRBJ1-3; d_call: TRBD1
cdr3_nt: TGTGCCAGCTCACCAGCGGGAGGAGGGGAGACCCAGTACTTC; cdr3_aa: CASSPAGGGETQYF; clone_size: -; v_call: TRBV18; j_call: TRBJ2-5; d_call: TRBD2
cdr3_nt: TGTGCCAGCAGTGAAATCAGGGGGGATACGCAGTATTTT; cdr3_aa: CASSEIRGDTQYF; clone_size: -; v_call: TRBV6-1; j_call: TRBJ2-3; d_call: TRBD1
cdr3_nt: TGTGCCAGTAAGCCCGGACAGGGTGTTTGGATGAACACTGAAGCTTTCTTT; cdr3_aa: CASKPGQGVWMNTEAFF; clone_size: once; v_call: TRBV19; j_call: TRBJ1-1; d_call: TRBD1
cdr3_nt: TGTGCCAGCAGTCCCCCAAACAGGCCGGCCTACGAGCAGTACTTC; cdr3_aa: CASSPPNRPAYEQYF; clone_size: -; v_call: TRBV28; j_call: TRBJ2-7; d_call: -
cdr3_nt: TGCGCCAGCAGCCCCCGGTTGGCGGAGAGCTCCTACAATGAGCAGTTCTTC; cdr3_aa: CASSPRLAESSYNEQFF; clone_size: -; v_call: TRBV5-1; j_call: TRBJ2-1; d_call: -
cdr3_nt: TGTGCCAGCAGCCGCGGGGGGGGCACAGATACGCAGTATTTT; cdr3_aa: CASSRGGGTDTQYF; clone_size: -; v_call: TRBV7-3; j_call: TRBJ2-3; d_call: TRBD2
cdr3_nt: TGCGCCAGCAGCTTGGGGGACACCACTTACAATGAGCAGTTCTTC; cdr3_aa: CASSLGDTTYNEQFF; clone_size: -; v_call: TRBV5-1; j_call: TRBJ2-1; d_call: -
cdr3_nt: TGTGCCAGCAGCTATATTTCGGGACAGGGTTACAATCAGCCCCAGCATTTT; cdr3_aa: CASSYISGQGYNQPQHF; clone_size: -; v_call: TRBV7-9; j_call: TRBJ1-5; d_call: TRBD1
cdr3_nt: TGTGCCAGTAACAGCGGGGGATACCAAGAGACCCAGTACTTC; cdr3_aa: CASNSGGYQETQYF; clone_size: -; v_call: TRBV5-4; j_call: TRBJ2-5; d_call: TRBD2
cdr3_nt: TGTGCCAGCGAACTAGCGGGGTTAGATACGCAGTATTTT; cdr3_aa: CASELAGLDTQYF; clone_size: -; v_call: TRBV28; j_call: TRBJ2-3; d_call: TRBD2
cdr3_nt: TGTGCCAGCAGCTTGAACAGGGGGTCTAGCACAGATACGCAGTATTTT; cdr3_aa: CASSLNRGSSTDTQYF; clone_size: -; v_call: TRBV5-6; j_call: TRBJ2-3; d_call: TRBD1
cdr3_nt: TGTGCCTGGAGTGCCTTCTCGGGACAGTTTCTCTCCTATAATTCACCCCTCCACTTT; cdr3_aa: CAWSAFSGQFLSYNSPLHF; clone_size: -; v_call: TRBV30; j_call: TRBJ1-6; d_call: TRBD1
cdr3_nt: TGTGCCAGCAGCAAAGTTCGGGGACAGGGGAAGGGTAGCAATCAGCCCCAGCATTTT; cdr3_aa: CASSKVRGQGKGSNQPQHF; clone_size: -; v_call: TRBV21-1; j_call: TRBJ1-5; d_call: -
cdr3_nt: TGTGCCAGCAGCTTGAGGGACAGGGGTATAGATACGCAGTATTTT; cdr3_aa: CASSLRDRGIDTQYF; clone_size: -; v_call: TRBV11-2; j_call: TRBJ2-3; d_call: TRBD1
cdr3_nt: TGCGCCAGCAGCCAAGATGAGAGGGACAATCAGCCCCAGCATTTT; cdr3_aa: CASSQDERDNQPQHF; clone_size: -; v_call: TRBV4-1; j_call: TRBJ1-5; d_call: -
cdr3_nt: TGTGCCAGCAGCTACGGAGGGCCGGCCGGGGAGCTGTTTTTT; cdr3_aa: CASSYGGPAGELFF; clone_size: -; v_call: TRBV5-4; j_call: TRBJ2-2; d_call: -
cdr3_nt: TGTGCCAGCAGCAGAGGGACAGGGGGTCTGGGAGAGCAGTACTTC; cdr3_aa: CASSRGTGGLGEQYF; clone_size: few; v_call: TRBV11-2; j_call: TRBJ2-7; d_call: TRBD1
cdr3_nt: TGCGCCAGCAGCTTGGGCGCCCTCTCCTATAATTCACCCCTCCACTTT; cdr3_aa: CASSLGALSYNSPLHF; clone_size: -; v_call: TRBV5-1; j_call: TRBJ1-6; d_call: -
cdr3_nt: TGTGCCAGCAGTAATGACAGGGGGACCGGGGAGCTGTTTTTT; cdr3_aa: CASSNDRGTGELFF; clone_size: -; v_call: TRBV27; j_call: TRBJ2-2; d_call: TRBD1
cdr3_nt: TGTGCCAGCAGTGAATACCAACTAGCGGGGTACAATGAGCAGTTCTTC; cdr3_aa: CASSEYQLAGYNEQFF; clone_size: -; v_call: TRBV25-1; j_call: TRBJ2-1; d_call: TRBD2